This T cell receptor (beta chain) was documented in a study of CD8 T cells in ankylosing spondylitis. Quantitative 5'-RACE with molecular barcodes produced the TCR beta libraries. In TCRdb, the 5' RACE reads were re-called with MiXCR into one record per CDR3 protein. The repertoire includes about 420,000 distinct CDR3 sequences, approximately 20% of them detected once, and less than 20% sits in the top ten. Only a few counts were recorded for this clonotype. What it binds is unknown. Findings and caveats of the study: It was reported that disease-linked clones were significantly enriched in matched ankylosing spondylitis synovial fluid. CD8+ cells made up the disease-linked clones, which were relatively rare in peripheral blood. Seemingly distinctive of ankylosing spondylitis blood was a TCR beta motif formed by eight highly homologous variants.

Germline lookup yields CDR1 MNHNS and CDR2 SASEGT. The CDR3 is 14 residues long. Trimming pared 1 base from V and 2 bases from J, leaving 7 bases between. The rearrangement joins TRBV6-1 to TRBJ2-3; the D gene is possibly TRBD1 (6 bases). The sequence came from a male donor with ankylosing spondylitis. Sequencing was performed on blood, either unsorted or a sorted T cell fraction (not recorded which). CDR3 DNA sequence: TGTGCCAGCAGTGAAGACAGGGTCACAGATACGCAGTATTTT. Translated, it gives CASSEDRVTDTQYF.